The rows below give T cell receptor beta chains drawn from one sample of a study of blood T cell repertoires in COVID-19. The method was immunoSEQ multiplex PCR; TCRdb's version includes in-frame clones alone and lacks a portion of them. The table includes more than 150,000 clones, about 85% detected once. The sample was peripheral blood. Source of these receptors: a woman in her seventies with acute or convalescent COVID-19. CDR3s include the opening cysteine and the closing phenylalanine or tryptophan. Each record gives: V gene, clone size, D gene, J gene, CDR3 protein, CDR3 DNA. The D gene is left open where the match is weak. Clone size is not always given. Where it is, it says once, few, many or a class for expanded clones.

TRBV30	NA	NA	TRBJ1-6	CAGKGAGDNSPLHF	TGTGCCGGGAAAGGGGCGGGGGATAATTCACCCCTCCACTTT
TRBV9	NA	NA	TRBJ1-1	CASSVVTATEAFF	TGTGCCAGCAGCGTAGTAACAGCCACTGAAGCTTTCTTT
TRBV15	NA	NA	TRBJ1-2	CATSRDQGAWGYTF	TGTGCCACCAGCAGAGATCAAGGGGCGTGGGGCTACACCTTC
TRBV5-1	NA	TRBD1	TRBJ1-1	CATSQGAKTEAFF	TGCGCCACCTCACAGGGGGCTAAGACTGAAGCTTTCTTT
TRBV14	NA	NA	TRBJ1-2	CASSQERAGGYTF	TGTGCCAGCAGCCAAGAGAGGGCTGGTGGCTACACCTTC
TRBV7-9	NA	TRBD1	TRBJ2-2	CASSSDRAGELFF	TGTGCCAGCAGCTCGGACAGGGCCGGGGAGCTGTTTTTT
TRBV5-1	NA	NA	TRBJ1-3	CASSSTGYPGNTIYF	TGCGCCAGCAGCTCGACAGGCTATCCTGGAAACACCATATATTTT
TRBV3-1/TRBV3-2	NA	NA	TRBJ1-2	CASSLFGVNYGYTF	TGTGCCAGCAGCCTCTTCGGGGTTAACTATGGCTACACCTTC
TRBV7-9	NA	NA	TRBJ1-5	CASSLEASQPQHF	TGTGCCAGCAGCTTAGAAGCCTCCCAGCCCCAGCATTTT
TRBV6-1	NA	NA	TRBJ1-2	CASSESLANYGYTF	TGTGCCAGCAGTGAAAGTTTAGCTAACTATGGCTACACCTTC
TRBV9	NA	NA	TRBJ1-2	CASSLEAQGYGYTF	TGTGCCAGCAGCTTAGAGGCCCAGGGCTATGGCTACACCTTC
TRBV19	NA	NA	TRBJ1-6	CASSIAGVYNSPLHF	TGTGCCAGTAGTATAGCGGGGGTGTATAATTCACCCCTCCACTTT
TRBV6-5	once	TRBD1	TRBJ2-1	CASSFTGGNEQFF	TGTGCCAGCAGTTTCACAGGGGGCAATGAGCAGTTCTTC
TRBV6-1	NA	TRBD1	TRBJ1-1	CASSKNRGQDTEAFF	TGTGCCAGCAGTAAGAACAGGGGGCAGGACACTGAAGCTTTCTTT
TRBV27	NA	NA	TRBJ2-5	CASSLEETQYF	TGTGCCAGCAGTTTGGAGGAGACCCAGTACTTC
TRBV7-9	NA	NA	TRBJ2-7	CASSPDRSSYEQYF	TGTGCCAGCAGCCCAGACAGGAGCTCCTACGAGCAGTACTTC
TRBV6-5	NA	NA	TRBJ2-3	CASRAGLFSTDTQYF	TGTGCCAGCAGGGCGGGACTCTTCTCCACAGATACGCAGTATTTT
TRBV27	NA	TRBD2	TRBJ2-1	CASSGGGINEQFF	TGTGCCAGCAGCGGGGGGGGGATCAATGAGCAGTTCTTC
TRBV4-2	once	TRBD2	TRBJ2-3	CASSQERGAWDTQYF	TGTGCCAGCAGCCAAGAGCGGGGGGCATGGGATACGCAGTATTTT
TRBV27	NA	NA	TRBJ2-5	CASSLMAAARETQYF	TGTGCCAGCAGTTTAATGGCCGCCGCCAGGGAGACCCAGTACTTC
TRBV18	NA	TRBD1	TRBJ1-1	CASSPFGAGGTEAFF	TGTGCCAGCTCACCTTTTGGGGCAGGGGGCACTGAAGCTTTCTTT